These 30 T cell receptor beta chains were sequenced from one sample in a study of blood T cell repertoires in COVID-19. The table came from immunoSEQ multiplex PCR; TCRdb's copy has only in-frame clones and leaves some out. The sample consists of fewer than 200,000 clones, approximately 87% of them appearing once. The specimen sequenced was PBMCs or T cells enriched from blood (not recorded which). The origin of the receptors is a woman aged 50 to 60 who had recovered from COVID-19.

This clone was picked up one time. The chain recombines TRBV5-1 with TRBJ2-1; maybe TRBD1 (7 bases). The CDR3 runs 18 residues. The V gene's germline CDR1 is SGHRS and CDR2 YFSETQ. V lost 0 bases and J 0 bases, leaving 16 bases between the germline ends. This CDR3 is CASSLGFLRDSSYNEQFF. DNA of the CDR3: TGCGCCAGCAGCTTGGGATTTCTGCGGGACAGCTCCTACAATGAGCAGTTCTTC.

The chain links TRBV4-2 to TRBJ1-5; D gene unclear. Germline CDR1 reads LGHNA; CDR2 reads YNFKEQ. The CDR3 is 14 residues long. With 0 bases removed from V and 2 bases from J, the gap between germline ends came to 5 bases. This CDR3 is CASSQDRRNQPQHF. The CDR3 bases are TGTGCCAGCAGCCAAGACAGGCGCAATCAGCCCCAGCATTTT.

This clone was detected many times. The J gene is TRBJ1-4, the V gene TRBV6-4, with TRBD1 identical over 10 bases. The CDR3 is 15 amino acids. Germline loops: CDR1 MRHNA, CDR2 SNTAGT. Losses at the gene ends were 0 bases for V and 7 bases for J; bases not matched to a gene: 2. In DNA form, the CDR3 reads TGTGCCAGCAGTGACTCGACAGGGGGCTTTGAAAAACTGTTTTTT. Translating gives CASSDSTGGFEKLFF.

The genes are TRBV29-1 and TRBJ2-3; D perhaps matches TRBD2 (5 bases). The germline CDR1 and CDR2 sequences are SQVTM and ANQGSEA. V was shortened by 7 bases and J by 2 bases, with 13 bases between the two germline ends. The CDR3 runs 13 residues. CDR3 nucleotides: TGCAGCGCCGAGGGCCAGCTCACAGATACGCAGTATTTT. It is translated as CSAEGQLTDTQYF.

The gene calls are TRBV2 and TRBJ1-2; TRBD1 is a possible D gene (6 bases). In germline, CDR1 is SNHLY, CDR2 FYNNEI. CDR3 length equals 12 residues. Trimming stripped 7 bases from V and 7 bases from J, with 13 bases between. DNA for the CDR3: TGTGCCAGCATCGGACAGCTTCGTGGCTACACCTTC. It translates to CASIGQLRGYTF.

Points on this clone: Other DNA variants within this sample encode the same CDR3. V is TRBV30 and J is TRBJ1-2; D is unclear. The CDR3 is made up of 11 amino acids. V lost 0 bases and J lost 7, with 6 bases in between. Germline V gives CDR1 GTSNPN, CDR2 SVGIG (reference sequence). CDR3 DNA: TGTGCCTGGAGTGTCTCCGGTGGCTACACCTTC. It codes for CAWSVSGGYTF.

This chain joins TRBV5-8 and TRBJ1-5, with D tentatively TRBD1 (6 bases). This CDR3 spans 14 amino acids. Germline CDR1 is SGHTS and CDR2 is YDEGEE. With 1 base removed from V and 7 bases from J, the gap between germline ends came to 12 bases. CDR3 DNA sequence: TGTGCCAGCAGCTTGAGACAGGCCGGACAGCCCCAGCATTTT. Translated, it gives CASSLRQAGQPQHF.

The gene calls are TRBV20-1 and TRBJ1-1, with D maybe TRBD1 (6 bases). V lost 3 bases to trimming and J lost 0 bases, with 14 bases between them. The CDR3 is 15 residues long. Germline V gene lookup returns CDR1 DFQATT and CDR2 SNEGSKA (reference sequence). CDR3 sequence (DNA): TGCAGTGCTAGTTTGCCGGACAGCGTGAACACTGAAGCTTTCTTT. Amino acid sequence: CSASLPDSVNTEAFF.

The chain couples TRBV5-4 to TRBJ1-1; perhaps TRBD1 as D (5 bases). V lost 0 bases and J lost 3, with 15 bases in between. This CDR3 contains 16 residues. CDR1 SGHNT and CDR2 YYREEE come from the germline V gene (reference sequence). Here the CDR3 DNA reads TGTGCCAGCAGCTTGGCCCAGGGCTTTGTGGACACTGAAGCTTTCTTT. As protein: CASSLAQGFVDTEAFF.

The chain employs TRBV19 and TRBJ1-1; 8 nucleotides agree with TRBD1. The junction had 7 bases not matched to a gene; V was cut back by 4 bases and J by 6 bases. The CDR3 is made up of 14 amino acids. CDR1 and CDR2 from the germline V gene are LNHDA and SQIVND (reference sequence). The CDR3 DNA reads as TGTGCCAGTAGTACGTACAGGGGGATGGCTGAAGCTTTCTTT. Translation: CASSTYRGMAEAFF. Filled out from reference TRBV19 and TRBJ1-1, the complete variable domain reads DGGITQSPKYLFRKEGQNVTLSCEQNLNHDAMYWYRQDPGQGLRLIYYSQIVNDFQKGDIAEGYSVSREKKESFPLTVTSAQKNPTAFYLCASSTYRGMAEAFFGQGTRLTVV.

V usage is TRBV7-6 and J usage is TRBJ2-2; TRBD1 aligns across 7 bases. J lost 7 bases, V lost 6 bases, and 5 bases had no gene match. The CDR3 has 13 amino acids. Looked up from germline, CDR1 is SGHVS and CDR2 is FNYEAQ. The CDR3 sequence: CASSSGGHGELFF. DNA for the CDR3: TGTGCCAGCAGTTCAGGGGGACACGGGGAGCTGTTTTTT.

The CDR3 nucleotides are TGTGCAGGGGGCCGGGGCAGGGGGCTTCAGGGCACTGAAGCTTTCTTT. Its translation: CAGGRGRGLQGTEAFF. This chain joins TRBV5-4 and TRBJ1-1; TRBD1 agrees at 8 bases. This CDR3 contains 16 residues. The V gene's germline CDR1 is SGHNT and CDR2 YYREEE (reference sequence).

The rearrangement joins TRBV24-1 to TRBJ2-1; a possible D gene is TRBD1 (6 bases). Trimming shortened V by 2 bases and J by 10 bases, and 17 bases separated the two germline ends. There are 15 residues in the CDR3. From germline, CDR1 is KGHDR and CDR2 SFDVKD. The CDR3 sequence is CATSDWDTNPKEQFF. As DNA, the CDR3 is TGTGCCACCAGTGATTGGGACACAAACCCAAAGGAGCAGTTCTTC.

The sample holds a few counts of this clone. This CDR3 reads CASSLSRVAVNYGYTF. DNA for the CDR3: TGTGCCAGCAGCTTAAGTCGGGTGGCGGTTAACTATGGCTACACCTTC. The chain uses TRBV7-3 and TRBJ1-2; D not resolved. V was clipped by 1 base and J by 1 base, with 13 bases between them. Germline values: CDR1 SGHTA, CDR2 FQGTGA. The CDR3 loop spans 16 amino acids.

This clone was picked up many times. The CDR3, as DNA: TGTGCCAGCAGTTTTTTGCCCGGGACAGGGTCCGGTTACGAGCAGTACGTC. Translation gives CASSFLPGTGSGYEQYV. This chain connects TRBV6-2 or TRBV6-3 to TRBJ2-7, with 9 bases identical to TRBD1. From germline, CDR1 is MNHEY and CDR2 SVGEGT. V was pared by 4 bases and J by 4 bases, with 14 bases of the junction left unmatched. The CDR3 runs to 17 residues.

The chain carries TRBV10-1 and TRBJ1-5; D gene unclear. Trimming shortened V by 2 bases and J by 5 bases, and 10 bases separated the two germline ends. From germline, CDR1 is WNHNN and CDR2 SYGVQD (reference sequence). The CDR3 contains 14 residues. This chain's CDR3 is CASSEPIADQPQHF. For the CDR3, the DNA is TGCGCCAGCAGTGAGCCCATCGCGGATCAGCCCCAGCATTTT.

V is TRBV20-1 and J is TRBJ2-3; 8 nucleotides align to TRBD1. The junction had 4 bases not matched to a gene; V was cut back by 8 bases and J by 6 bases. CDR1 and CDR2 (germline): DFQATT, SNEGSKA (reference sequence). The CDR3 extends over 11 amino acids. The CDR3 coding sequence is TGCAGTTCAGGGGGCTGGGATACGCAGTATTTT. Encoded protein: CSSGGWDTQYF.

V is TRBV20-1 and J is TRBJ2-1; weak D call: TRBD2 (7 bases). The length of the CDR3 is 14 residues. CDR1 is DFQATT, CDR2 SNEGSKA, per germline (reference sequence). The V gene lost 3 bases and the J gene lost 9 bases, with 18 bases spanning the gap. DNA of the CDR3: TGCAGTGCTAGTAGGGCGGGGGCTCCATCTGAGCAGTTCTTC. Amino acids: CSASRAGAPSEQFF.

The V gene is TRBV18, the J gene TRBJ2-1; 13 nucleotides line up with TRBD2. The V and J ends lost 3 bases and 0 bases, in that order; junction bases with no gene match: 5. Per germline, CDR1 KGHSH and CDR2 LQKENI. The CDR3 consists of 18 residues. CDR3 amino acids: CASSPGLAGASSYNEQFF. DNA of the CDR3: TGTGCCAGCTCACCTGGACTAGCGGGAGCTAGCTCCTACAATGAGCAGTTCTTC. The full variable domain, completed using reference TRBV18 and TRBJ2-1, is NAGVMQNPRHLVRRRGQEARLRCSPMKGHSHVYWYRQLPEEGLKFMVYLQKENIIDESGMPKERFSAEFPKEGPSILRIQQVVRGDSAAYFCASSPGLAGASSYNEQFFGPGTRLTVL.

The gene calls are TRBV9 and TRBJ2-2; D might be TRBD1 (5 bases). The CDR3 is 14 amino acids. CDR1 SGDLS and CDR2 YYNGEE come from the germline V gene. Trimming left V 0 bases short and J 4 bases short, with 7 bases between. CDR3 in DNA: TGTGCCAGCAGCGTAGCAGGGCTCACCGGGGAGCTGTTTTTT. It specifies CASSVAGLTGELFF.

Concerning this clone: Within the sample, other DNA sequences also encode this same CDR3. CDR3 in DNA: TGTGCCAGCAGTTACGGGGGCAATGAGCAGTTCTTC. It translates to CASSYGGNEQFF. This chain uses TRBV12-3 or TRBV12-4 with TRBJ2-1; D possibly corresponds to TRBD2 (6 bases). The CDR3 length is 12 residues. The V end was cut by 4 bases, the J end by 6 bases, with 7 bases between.

The chain uses TRBV27 and TRBJ1-1; maybe TRBD1 (6 bases). In germline, CDR1 is MNHEY, CDR2 SMNVEV (reference sequence). V dropped 8 bases and J dropped 1 base, with 20 bases sitting between them. The CDR3 length is 16 residues. For the CDR3, the DNA is TGTGCCAGCGGGCCTGGGGGGGCGCGGCGGAACACTGAAGCTTTCTTT. This gives the protein CASGPGGARRNTEAFF.

The chain couples TRBV28 to TRBJ2-3; no definite D call. The CDR3 spans 12 residues. V lost 1 base, J lost 3 bases, and 2 bases lay in between. The germline gives CDR1 MDHEN, CDR2 SYDVKM. CDR3 protein: CASSLSTDTQYF. In DNA form, the CDR3 reads TGTGCCAGCAGTTTATCTACAGATACGCAGTATTTT. Supplemented by reference TRBV28 and TRBJ2-3, the full variable domain reads DVKVTQSSRYLVKRTGEKVFLECVQDMDHENMFWYRQDPGLGLRLIYFSYDVKMKEKGDIPEGYSVSREKKERFSLILESASTNQTSMYLCASSLSTDTQYFGPGTRLTVL.

The genes are TRBV13 and TRBJ2-5; 7 nucleotides align to TRBD2. The CDR3 spans 16 residues. V shed 4 bases and J 2 bases; nucleotides not matched to a gene: 10. The germline V gene has CDR1 PRHDT and CDR2 FYEKMQ (reference sequence). The chain's CDR3 is CASSSVAGFAQETQYF. The CDR3 nucleotides read TGTGCCAGCAGCTCAGTAGCGGGTTTCGCACAAGAGACCCAGTACTTC.

The rearrangement links TRBV6-2 or TRBV6-3 to TRBJ1-2, with D maybe TRBD1 (5 bases). CDR1 is MNHEY, CDR2 SVGEGT, per germline. The CDR3 covers 13 residues. Trimming pared 2 bases from V and 2 bases from J, leaving 6 bases between. CDR3 coding DNA: TGTGCCAGCAGTTACAAGGGGAACTATGGCTACACCTTC. The encoded protein is CASSYKGNYGYTF.

This clone is a singleton in its sample. The chain uses TRBV9 and TRBJ1-2; TRBD1 matches 7 bases. The CDR3 runs 13 residues. Germline V gene sequence: CDR1 SGDLS, CDR2 YYNGEE. Trimming at V came to 1 base and at J to 7 bases, leaving 4 bases not matched to a gene. The CDR3 DNA sequence: TGTGCCAGCAGCGTAAACTCAGGGGGTGGCTACACCTTC. Translating gives CASSVNSGGGYTF.

The chain is built from TRBV9 and TRBJ2-1; the match to TRBD1 covers 8 bases. The CDR3 runs 13 residues. The trim removed 4 bases at V and 11 bases at J, leaving 8 bases unmatched. Germline assignment: CDR1 SGDLS and CDR2 YYNGEE. CDR3 protein: CASSRDRGGQQFF. The DNA of the CDR3 is TGTGCCAGCAGCAGAGACAGGGGAGGACAGCAGTTCTTC.

The chain is built from TRBV9 and TRBJ2-7, with D perhaps matching TRBD2 (5 bases). There are 14 residues in the CDR3. The V gene's germline CDR1 is SGDLS and CDR2 YYNGEE. The V end was cut by 2 bases, the J end by 3 bases, with 12 bases between. The CDR3 DNA is TGTGCCAGCAGCGTGATCAGGACTTACTACGAGCAGTACGTC. As protein: CASSVIRTYYEQYV.

As to this clone: Other DNA sequences within the sample encode an identical CDR3. This rearrangement joins TRBV5-1 to TRBJ1-4; no clear D. Trimming cost V 0 bases and J 5 bases, with 8 bases left between them. This CDR3 contains 14 residues. CDR1 and CDR2 (germline): SGHRS, YFSETQ. The CDR3: CASSLDSTNEKLFF. The CDR3 DNA is TGCGCCAGCAGCTTGGACAGCACGAATGAAAAACTGTTTTTT.

The genes are TRBV10-2 and TRBJ2-7; 7 positions agree with TRBD1. Germline lookup yields CDR1 WSHSY and CDR2 SAAADI. V shed 5 bases and J 5 bases; nucleotides not matched to a gene: 12. The CDR3 runs 15 residues. The CDR3 spells CASSIGGSVLDEQYV. The CDR3, as DNA: TGCGCCAGCAGTATAGGGGGCTCAGTCCTCGACGAGCAGTACGTC.